Each of the 5 T cell receptor beta chains below was sequenced from the same sample in a study of T cell responses to AZD1222 COVID-19 vaccine. Profiling relied on immunoSEQ multiplex PCR, and the TCRdb table lists in-frame clones only, not all of them. The data contain roughly 150,000 clones, approximately 91% of them singletons. The specimen comprised peripheral blood, sampled on day 0 of AZD1222 vaccination. Receptors were obtained from an adult in good health.

V usage is TRBV9 and J usage is TRBJ1-6; 7 nucleotides match TRBD1. After removal of 3 bases from V and 7 bases from J, the junction contained 10 bases not matched to a gene. The CDR3 is 16 residues long. Per the germline V gene, CDR1 is SGDLS and CDR2 is YYNGEE. The CDR3: CASSDKGQWENSPLHF. Written as DNA, the CDR3 is TGTGCCAGCAGCGACAAGGGACAGTGGGAGAATTCACCCCTCCACTTT.

As DNA, the CDR3 is TGTGCCAGCAGTCTCTCAGCGGTATGGGGGGAGCTGTTTTTT. The encoded protein is CASSLSAVWGELFF. The chain has TRBV28 and TRBJ2-2, with D possibly being TRBD2 (5 bases). The CDR3 contains 14 residues. CDR1 MDHEN and CDR2 SYDVKM come from the germline V gene. V was shortened by 5 bases and J by 8 bases, with 15 bases between the two germline ends.

The rearrangement joins TRBV6-2 or TRBV6-3 to TRBJ2-7, with D hard to call. This CDR3 has 12 amino acids. Germline V gene data show CDR1 as MNHEY and CDR2 as SVGEGT. V lost 4 bases to trimming and J lost 2 bases, with 6 bases between them. The CDR3 protein is CASSFPPYEQYF. CDR3 bases: TGTGCCAGCAGTTTCCCACCCTACGAGCAGTACTTC.

The V gene is TRBV9, the J gene TRBJ1-1; no clear D gene. Germline V gene sequence: CDR1 SGDLS, CDR2 YYNGEE. This CDR3 comprises 15 residues. V lost 3 bases and J 1 base, leaving 13 bases between the germline ends. The CDR3 DNA is TGTGCCAGCAGCGCTGACACCGGAAGGAACACTGAAGCTTTCTTT. Its protein product is CASSADTGRNTEAFF.

This rearrangement joins TRBV28 to TRBJ2-7, with 8 positions matching TRBD1. Looked up from germline, CDR1 is MDHEN and CDR2 is SYDVKM. V lost 4 bases, J lost 3 bases, and 8 bases stayed unmatched. This CDR3 contains 15 residues. CDR3 amino acids: CASSSQTGVIYEQYF. DNA for the CDR3: TGTGCCAGCAGTTCACAGACAGGGGTTATCTACGAGCAGTACTTC.